The present T cell receptor beta chain was sequenced within a study of T cells in lung cancer brain metastases. V lost 3 bases, J lost 7 bases, and 5 bases stayed unmatched. Germline V lookup: CDR1 SGDLS, CDR2 YYNGEE. CDR3 length: 15 residues. This clone showed up just a few times. The repertoire was sequenced with immunoSEQ multiplex PCR; TCRdb's copy has only in-frame clones and lacks some. The data contain 1,000 to 1,500 clones, about 86% of them singletons. Sequenced: tumor tissue from a brain metastasis. This chain links TRBV9 with TRBJ2-1, with 12 bases aligning to TRBD2. The clonotype was recovered from a woman in her sixties or seventies with non-small cell lung cancer that had spread to the brain. CDR3 DNA sequence: TGTGCCAGCAGCGCTAGCGGGAGGGTGGGGAATGAGCAGTTCTTC. It codes for CASSASGRVGNEQFF.